What follows are 14 T cell receptor beta chains derived from one specimen sequenced in a study of shared clonotypes between healthy human individuals. The naive CD8 subset, CD45RO-negative cells positively selected for CCR7, excluded terminally differentiated effector memory CD45RA+ cells. The assay was immunoSEQ multiplex PCR, and TCRdb's table has in-frame clones only and misses some. Counted here are 2 million or so clones, approximately 95% occurring once; the ten biggest clones make up 0.9% to 1.4%. Sequenced: naive CD8+ T cells sorted from blood. Source of these receptors: a man aged 18 to 30 in good health.

Comments on this clone: This same CDR3 is encoded by further DNA sequences in the sample. The chain couples TRBV6-5 to TRBJ2-7; 8 nucleotides match TRBD1. V shed 2 bases and J 3 bases; nucleotides not matched to a gene: 3. CDR3 length: 14 amino acids. The germline V gene encodes CDR1 MNHEY and CDR2 SVGAGI. This CDR3 reads CASSYSTGGYEQYF. CDR3 nucleotide sequence: TGTGCCAGCAGTTACAGCACAGGGGGCTACGAGCAGTACTTC.

The gene calls are TRBV10-3 and TRBJ2-3; a possible D gene is TRBD1 (5 bases). Germline CDR1 reads ENHRY; CDR2 reads SYGVKD. The CDR3 has 16 amino acids. Trimming stripped 6 bases from V and 0 bases from J, with 16 bases between. CDR3 sequence reads: CAIRPQDLSSTDTQYF. The CDR3 nucleotides are TGTGCCATCAGGCCACAGGACCTTTCTAGCACAGATACGCAGTATTTT.

The CDR3 spells CASSLVRGTGETQYF. The CDR3 DNA sequence: TGTGCCAGCAGCTTAGTGCGGGGGACTGGGGAGACCCAGTACTTC. V is TRBV11-2 and J is TRBJ2-5, with TRBD2 identical over 7 bases. Germline V gene data show CDR1 as SGHAT and CDR2 as FQNNGV. The CDR3 extends over 15 amino acids. V lost 1 base, J lost 5 bases, and 7 bases stayed unmatched. Complete variable domain (other parts from reference TRBV11-2 and TRBJ2-5): EAGVAQSPRYKIIEKRQSVAFWCNPISGHATLYWYQQILGQGPKLLIQFQNNGVVDDSQLPKDRFSAERLKGVDSTLKIQPAKLEDSAVYLCASSLVRGTGETQYFGPGTRLLVL.

A word on this clone: A read error may explain this, as a much larger clone is one base away. Distinct nucleotide sequences in the sample also encode this CDR3. This rearrangement joins TRBV9 to TRBJ2-2; D unresolved. V dropped 1 base and J dropped 3 bases, with 1 base sitting between them. The CDR3 runs 12 residues. Looked up from germline, CDR1 is SGDLS and CDR2 is YYNGEE. The CDR3 DNA reads TGTGCCAGCAGCGTACACACCGGGGAGCTGTTTTTT. Translation gives CASSVHTGELFF.

V is TRBV6-5 and J is TRBJ2-3; no reliable D call. The CDR3 extends over 15 amino acids. Germline V gene lookup returns CDR1 MNHEY and CDR2 SVGAGI. V lost 0 bases to trimming and J lost 0 bases, with 7 bases between them. CDR3 loop: CASSYSDPSTDTQYF. The CDR3 region has the DNA TGTGCCAGCAGTTACTCAGACCCGAGCACAGATACGCAGTATTTT.

The rearrangement joins TRBV9 to TRBJ1-3; 7 bases are a match to TRBD1. The CDR3 runs to 17 residues. The V and J ends lost 4 bases and 3 bases, in that order; junction bases with no gene match: 13. CDR1 is SGDLS, CDR2 YYNGEE, per germline. The CDR3 loop is CASSLNSGTEVGNTIYF. The CDR3 nucleotides read TGTGCCAGCAGCCTAAACTCAGGGACAGAGGTTGGAAACACCATATATTTT.

The chain carries TRBV7-9 and TRBJ1-1; no definite D call. Trimming stripped 0 bases from V and 3 bases from J, with 14 bases between. This CDR3 comprises 16 residues. CDR1 is SEHNR and CDR2 is FQNEAQ in the germline V gene (reference sequence). The CDR3 DNA sequence: TGTGCCAGCAGCTTAGCCGGTGGAGGGTCTGACACTGAAGCTTTCTTT. This encodes CASSLAGGGSDTEAFF.

A word on this clone: Other nucleotide sequences in the sample specify the same CDR3. This chain uses TRBV13 with TRBJ1-1; D is uncertain. This CDR3 spans 15 amino acids. The ends were cut back, 2 bases at V and 0 bases at J, with 10 bases in the middle. Germline V gene data show CDR1 as PRHDT and CDR2 as FYEKMQ (reference sequence). The CDR3 region is CASSLSGGLNTEAFF. Here the CDR3 DNA reads TGTGCCAGCAGCTTATCGGGAGGCCTGAACACTGAAGCTTTCTTT.

The J gene is TRBJ2-7, the V gene TRBV4-1, with D unclear. Germline assignment: CDR1 MGHRA and CDR2 YSYEKL. This CDR3 has 16 amino acids. Trimming took 2 bases from V and 1 from J, leaving 15 bases between them. The CDR3 is CASSQPVGAGSYEQYF. DNA of the CDR3: TGCGCCAGCAGCCAACCTGTTGGAGCTGGGTCCTACGAGCAGTACTTC.

On this clone itself: The junction does not match germline at one end; this may be a read error. The gene calls are TRBV27 and TRBJ2-3, with D possibly TRBD1 on 5 matching bases. CDR1 and CDR2 from the germline V gene are MNHEY and SMNVEV (reference sequence). This CDR3 is 15 amino acids long. CDR3 sequence: CASRLLGVDTDTQYF. CDR3 nucleotides: TGTGCCAGCAGATTATTAGGGGTCGACACAGATACGCAGTATTTT.

This chain uses TRBV5-6 with TRBJ2-2; D possibly corresponds to TRBD1 (6 bases). The V and J ends lost 6 bases and 1 base respectively, with 13 bases between them. This CDR3 is built from 15 residues. The germline V gene has CDR1 SGHDT and CDR2 YYEEEE. The chain's CDR3 is CASNFMTGNTGELFF. CDR3 nucleotides: TGTGCCAGCAACTTTATGACAGGGAACACCGGGGAGCTGTTTTTT. Full variable domain (outside the CDR3, taken from reference TRBV5-6 and TRBJ2-2): DAGVTQSPTHLIKTRGQQVTLRCSPKSGHDTVSWYQQALGQGPQFIFQYYEEEERQRGNFPDRFSGHQFPNYSSELNVNALLLGDSALYLCASNFMTGNTGELFFGEGSRLTVL.

The J gene is TRBJ2-3, the V gene TRBV27, with 12 bases aligning to TRBD2. Germline values: CDR1 MNHEY, CDR2 SMNVEV (reference sequence). This CDR3 has 16 amino acids. V was clipped by 5 bases and J by 2 bases; unmatched bases: 5. The DNA for the CDR3 is TGTGCCAGCAGTCTCAGACTAGCGGGGGACACAGATACGCAGTATTTT. Amino acid sequence: CASSLRLAGDTDTQYF.

CDR3 nucleotides: TGTGCCAGCAGCTTAGCGGGTGGATTGTACCAAGAGACCCAGTACTTC. Translating gives CASSLAGGLYQETQYF. This chain connects TRBV7-6 to TRBJ2-5; D uncertain. Germline V gives CDR1 SGHVS, CDR2 FNYEAQ. The CDR3 has 16 amino acids. The V gene lost 0 bases and the J gene lost 0 bases, with 11 bases spanning the gap.

The chain joins TRBV7-3 to TRBJ1-1; the D is unclear. The CDR3 contains 14 residues. The germline V gene has CDR1 SGHTA and CDR2 FQGTGA. V lost 6 bases and J lost 1, with 12 bases in between. This CDR3 is CASSIGGENTEAFF. The CDR3 DNA is TGTGCCAGCAGTATCGGTGGGGAGAACACTGAAGCTTTCTTT.